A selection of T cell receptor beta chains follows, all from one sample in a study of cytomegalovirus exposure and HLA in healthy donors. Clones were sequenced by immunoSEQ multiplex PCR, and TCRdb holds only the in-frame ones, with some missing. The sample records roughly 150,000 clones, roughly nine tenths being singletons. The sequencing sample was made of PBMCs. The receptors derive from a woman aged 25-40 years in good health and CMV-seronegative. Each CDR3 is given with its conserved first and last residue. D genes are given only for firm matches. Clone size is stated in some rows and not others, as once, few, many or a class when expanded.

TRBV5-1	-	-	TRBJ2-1	CASSLEGGPYNEQFF	TGCGCCAGCAGCTTGGAGGGGGGCCCCTACAATGAGCAGTTCTTC
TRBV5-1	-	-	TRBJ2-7	CASSLANRLYEQYF	TGCGCCAGCAGCTTGGCCAACAGATTATACGAGCAGTACTTC
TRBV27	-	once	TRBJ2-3	CASSSWGGTDTQYF	TGTGCCAGCAGTTCTTGGGGGGGCACAGATACGCAGTATTTT
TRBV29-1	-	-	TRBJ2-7	CSVRSGGPTAEQYF	TGCAGCGTTCGGTCTGGCGGGCCAACGGCCGAGCAGTACTTC
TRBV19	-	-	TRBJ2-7	CASSWTGAYEQYF	TGTGCCAGTAGTTGGACGGGGGCCTACGAGCAGTACTTC
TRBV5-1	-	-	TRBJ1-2	CASSLSAQLGYGYTF	TGCGCCAGCAGCTTGTCCGCACAGTTAGGCTATGGCTACACCTTC
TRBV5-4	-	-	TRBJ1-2	CASSKYQGTQNGYTF	TGTGCCAGCAGCAAGTACCAGGGAACCCAGAATGGCTACACCTTC
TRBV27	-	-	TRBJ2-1	CASSLKGERIEQFF	TGTGCCAGCAGTTTAAAAGGGGAACGGATTGAGCAGTTCTTC
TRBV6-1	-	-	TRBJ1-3	CASSEAGTMAGNTIYF	TGTGCCAGCAGCGAAGCCGGGACAATGGCTGGAAACACCATATATTTT
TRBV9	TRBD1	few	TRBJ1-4	CASSVAGTGGEKLFF	TGTGCCAGCAGCGTAGCGGGGACAGGGGGTGAAAAACTGTTTTTT
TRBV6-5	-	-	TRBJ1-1	CASSSPFTEAFF	TGTGCCAGCAGTAGCCCCTTTACTGAAGCTTTCTTT
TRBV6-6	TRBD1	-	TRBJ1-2	CASSYSEGADYGYTF	TGTGCCAGCAGTTACTCGGAGGGGGCCGACTATGGCTACACCTTC
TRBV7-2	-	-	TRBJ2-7	CASSLDGPLYEQYF	TGTGCCAGCAGCTTAGATGGACCTCTCTACGAGCAGTACTTC
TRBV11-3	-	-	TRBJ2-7	CARWPAPTDRSYEQYF	TGTGCCAGGTGGCCAGCCCCAACAGACAGATCCTACGAGCAGTACTTC
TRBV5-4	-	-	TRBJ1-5	CASSLGGHLQYPNQPQHF	TGTGCCAGCAGCTTGGGGGGACACCTACAATACCCTAATCAGCCCCAGCATTTT
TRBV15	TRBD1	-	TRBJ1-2	CATSETGGLGYTF	TGTGCCACCAGCGAGACAGGGGGCCTCGGCTACACCTTC
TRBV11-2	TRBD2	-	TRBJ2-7	CASSLDLFEGLAGGPYEQYF	TGTGCCAGCAGCTTAGATCTTTTCGAAGGACTAGCGGGGGGGCCCTACGAGCAGTACTTC
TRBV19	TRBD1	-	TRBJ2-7	CASSILGQTYEQYF	TGTGCCAGTAGTATCTTGGGACAGACCTACGAGCAGTACTTC
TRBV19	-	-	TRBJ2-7	CASSWRSSYEQYF	TGTGCCAGTAGTTGGCGGTCCTCCTACGAGCAGTACTTC
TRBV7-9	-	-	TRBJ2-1	CASSLVGGRGANEQFF	TGTGCCAGCAGCTTAGTAGGGGGGAGAGGAGCCAATGAGCAGTTCTTC
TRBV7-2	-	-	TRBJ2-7	CASSSAGSSYEQYF	TGTGCCAGCAGCTCCGCAGGGAGTTCCTACGAGCAGTACTTC
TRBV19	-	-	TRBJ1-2	CASNGETYYGYTF	TGTGCCAGTAATGGGGAAACCTACTATGGCTACACCTTC